The sequence of this TCR beta chain was determined in a study of blood T cell repertoires in COVID-19. Study-wide context: PBMCs, B-cell-depleted T cells, or T cells were the source of the cDNA or gDNA that made up the material.

Original methodology: For nucleated cells, counts were estimated from reference gene primer amplification. Repertoires were generated with immunoSEQ multiplex PCR, while TCRdb's copy carries only in-frame clones and drops some. The V and J calls and clone size come from that table; D and trimming were worked out from the DNA. Of under 300,000 clones detected, around 90% appear once; the ten largest clones hold about 1%. Per germline, CDR1 SNHLY and CDR2 FYNNEI. The CDR3 length is 13 residues. V dropped 8 bases and J dropped 4 bases, with 14 bases sitting between them. This clonotype originated in a woman aged 25 to 39 who had recovered from COVID-19. This chain connects TRBV2 to TRBJ1-1; D might be TRBD1 (5 bases). The sequencing sample was made of PBMCs or T cells enriched from blood (not recorded which). The CDR3 DNA reads as TGTGCCAGCCAGGGTTTGTTGTCCACTGAAGCTTTCTTT. Protein sequence: CASQGLLSTEAFF.